The entry below describes one T cell receptor (beta chain). Trimming cost V 8 bases and J 4 bases, with 14 bases left between them. Germline assignment: CDR1 GTSNPN and CDR2 SVGIG (reference sequence). The CDR3 has 12 residues. The data originate from a study of control samples from healthy donors and cancer patients. Using immunoSEQ multiplex PCR, the repertoire was profiled, and TCRdb retains in-frame clones only, with some absent. Here the sample spans over 50,000 clones, about 96% being singletons. The clonotype originates from a woman between 18 and 29 years old in good health. The chain carries TRBV30 and TRBJ2-5; D ambiguous. Sequenced: blood. CDR3 amino acids: CAGKRFGETQYF. CDR3 coding DNA: TGTGCCGGTAAAAGATTCGGAGAGACCCAGTACTTC.